This passage covers 6 T cell receptor beta chains from one sample sequenced in a study of response to subunit inactivated influenza vaccine. MiXCR, applied by TCRdb to the RT-PCR reads, yields one record per CDR3 protein. The sample holds about 800,000 distinct CDR3 sequences, 21% seen once. The sample consisted of PBMCs from blood, taken around 5 days after vaccination. These receptors were taken from a middle-aged man who received an inactivated influenza vaccine.

The chain has TRBV20-1 and TRBJ2-7; 11 bases are shared with TRBD1. The CDR3 runs to 14 residues. From germline, CDR1 is DFQATT and CDR2 SNEGSKA (reference sequence). J was trimmed by 1 base and V by 5 bases; bases with no gene match: 4. This CDR3 reads CSADGQGASYEQYF. CDR3 nucleotides: TGCAGTGCTGATGGACAGGGGGCTTCCTACGAGCAGTACTTC.

This clonotype was detected ten times or more. The chain couples TRBV10-3 to TRBJ2-2, with 10 nucleotides matching TRBD2. V shed 5 bases and J 7 bases; nucleotides not matched to a gene: 13. CDR1 and CDR2 (germline): ENHRY, SYGVKD. There are 17 residues in the CDR3. The CDR3: CAISSSSGRIGIGELFF. CDR3 bases: TGTGCCATCAGTTCATCTAGCGGGAGAATCGGGATCGGGGAGCTGTTTTTT.

Regarding this clonotype: A read error may produce the germline difference seen at one junction end. The chain has TRBV3-1 and TRBJ2-1; 8 bases line up with TRBD2. Germline V gene data show CDR1 as LGHDT and CDR2 as YNNKEL (reference sequence). This CDR3 has 16 residues. CDR3 sequence reads: CASSQVAGGLSNGQFF. Here the CDR3 DNA reads TGTGCCAGCAGCCAAGTCGCGGGGGGCTTGTCAAATGGGCAGTTCTTC.

The V gene is TRBV12-3 or TRBV12-4, the J gene TRBJ1-2; 8 bases are shared with TRBD1. The CDR3 loop spans 14 amino acids. Trimming at V came to 8 bases and at J to 2 bases, leaving 7 bases not matched to a gene. CDR3 DNA sequence: TGTGCCAGCGACTACAGGGGGAGCAACTATGGCTACACCTTC. Its protein is CASDYRGSNYGYTF.

The V call is TRBV20-1, the J call TRBJ2-6; D may match TRBD1 or TRBD2 (5 bases each). The V end lost 2 bases, the J end lost 1 base, and 18 bases lay between the germline ends. The CDR3 has 18 amino acids. Looked up from germline, CDR1 is DFQATT and CDR2 is SNEGSKA (reference sequence). Written as DNA, the CDR3 is TGCAGTGCTAGATCACCGGGGCGGGCGACTTCTGGGGCCAACGTCCTGACTTTC. Translated: CSARSPGRATSGANVLTF.

This clonotype was found a few times. In nucleotides, the CDR3 is TGTGCCATCAGTGAAGGTGCGAACGAGCAGTACTTC. Translated: CAISEGANEQYF. The chain has TRBV10-3 and TRBJ2-7, with D uncertain. This CDR3 is built from 12 residues. The ends were cut back, 3 bases at V and 5 bases at J, with 8 bases in the middle. Germline CDR1 is ENHRY and CDR2 is SYGVKD.